This TCR beta chain was retrieved from a study of shared clonotypes between healthy human individuals. Study outcomes and limitations: The researchers took only blood, and tissue repertoires probably look different. The study found roughly 5% of naive CD4 clonotypes shared across several donors.

TCRdb's table, derived via immunoSEQ multiplex PCR, lists solely in-frame clones and lacks some. The repertoire includes around 300,000 clones, around 87% of them detected once, and under 20% sits in the top ten. In regard to this clone: Its specificity is unknown.

This CDR3 spans 14 amino acids. With 7 bases removed from V and 0 bases from J, the gap between germline ends came to 13 bases. The germline CDR1 and CDR2 sequences are MNHEY and SMNVEV (reference sequence). All donors were healthy HIV-negative adults lacking recent acute infections or vaccinations. The source material was memory CD8+ T cells sorted from blood. The sample's subset: CD45RO+ cells pooled with CCR7-negative TemRA cells. The chain couples TRBV27 to TRBJ2-7; D not certain. This clonotype was obtained from a man between 18 and 35 years old in good health. The CDR3 DNA reads as TGTGCCAGCAAAATCTCAGTCAGCTCCTACGAGCAGTACTTC. It specifies CASKISVSSYEQYF.